This TCR beta chain derives from a study of blood T cell repertoires in COVID-19. TCRdb keeps only in-frame clones here, not all; method: immunoSEQ multiplex PCR. This table holds approximately 140,000 clones, around 81% found once. This clone was found a few times. Different DNA sequences within this sample yield the same CDR3. This CDR3 comprises 12 residues. Germline V gene lookup returns CDR1 MDHEN and CDR2 SYDVKM. The germline V and J ends were trimmed by 6 bases and 2 bases, with 7 bases remaining between them. The chain links TRBV28 to TRBJ1-2; no clear D gene. What was sequenced was peripheral blood. This TCR came from a human donor in a cohort sampled during active COVID-19. The CDR3 DNA reads as TGTGCCAGCAGCAGTGGCAACTATGGCTACACCTTC. This translates into CASSSGNYGYTF.